These 30 T cell receptor beta chains were sequenced from one sample in a study of technical replicates of blood from several donors (dated by TCRdb to 2015 to 2018). Library method: the immunoSEQ multiplex PCR assay. TCRdb carries this immuneACCESS record with in-frame sequences only. Its versions omit some clonotypes, under half of them owing to an unresolved V gene in the studies checked, with the rest unexplained. The sample table holds 75,000 to 85,000 clones, of which 75% to 90% were seen once. The biggest ten clones account for around 3.9% of the sample. Sequencing was carried out using PBMCs. All receptors derive from a human donor in good health. Some clones in this sample may be carry-over from other donors' samples.

The chain joins TRBV2 to TRBJ1-1; a weak D match, TRBD1 (6 bases). Per germline, CDR1 SNHLY and CDR2 FYNNEI. The V gene lost 6 bases and the J gene lost 2 bases, with 10 bases spanning the gap. CDR3 length equals 13 residues. The CDR3 region has the DNA TGTGCCAGCAGAACACAGGGTAACACTGAAGCTTTCTTT. It encodes CASRTQGNTEAFF.

This clone was seen once. V and J are TRBV25-1 and TRBJ1-4, with D possibly being TRBD1 (5 bases). Germline loops: CDR1 MGHDK, CDR2 SYGVNS. The V end was cut by 2 bases, the J end by 3 bases, with 13 bases between. This CDR3 spans 16 amino acids. CDR3 protein: CASSEPGERSNEKLFF. DNA for the CDR3: TGTGCCAGCAGTGAACCGGGGGAGCGGTCTAATGAAAAACTGTTTTTT.

The V gene is TRBV4-1, the J gene TRBJ2-1, with D perhaps matching TRBD2 (6 bases). V shed 0 bases and J shed 12 bases, with 12 bases lying between them. This CDR3 is built from 13 residues. Germline lookup yields CDR1 MGHRA and CDR2 YSYEKL. CDR3 protein: CASSQDLGRPQFF. CDR3 nucleotides: TGCGCCAGCAGCCAAGACTTGGGGAGGCCGCAGTTCTTC.

This clone has more than one count but fewer than ten. The rearrangement links TRBV21-1 to TRBJ2-4; the table's D call TRBD2 went unverified against the DNA. TRBV21-1 is termed a pseudogene. The CDR3 extends over 18 amino acids. The CDR3 loop reads CASSKESRGIWGKNIQYF. In DNA, the CDR3 is TGTGCCAGCAGCAAAGAGTCGCGGGGTATTTGGGGCAAAAACATTCAGTACTTC.

The rearrangement uses TRBV10-3 and TRBJ2-1; D call uncertain. The V end was cut by 3 bases, the J end by 5 bases, with 5 bases between. The CDR3 is 12 residues long. Germline V CDR1 and CDR2: ENHRY, SYGVKD. CDR3 DNA: TGTGCCATCAGTGATGGAGACAATGAGCAGTTCTTC. It encodes CAISDGDNEQFF.

The gene calls are TRBV12-5 and TRBJ2-2, with 9 bases matching TRBD2. The germline V gene has CDR1 LGHNT and CDR2 FRNRAP. The J segment lost 7 bases and the V segment lost 9 bases, leaving 9 bases of the junction unmatched. This CDR3 has 14 residues. The CDR3 nucleotides are TGTGCTAGCTCTAGCGGGGTGGAGAGCGGGGAGCTGTTTTTT. This encodes CASSSGVESGELFF.

The J gene is TRBJ1-2, the V gene TRBV19; maybe TRBD1 (6 bases). The CDR3 has 15 amino acids. Germline lookup yields CDR1 LNHDA and CDR2 SQIVND (reference sequence). V was pared by 11 bases and J by 4 bases, with 23 bases between. This CDR3 reads CASQDGGGGIYGYTF. The CDR3 coding sequence is TGTGCCTCCCAAGATGGGGGAGGGGGGATCTATGGCTACACCTTC.

This chain connects TRBV5-8 to TRBJ1-1; D not resolved. CDR1 is SGHTS, CDR2 YDEGEE, per germline. V lost 1 base, J lost 1 base, and 5 bases lay in between. The CDR3 totals 13 residues. Written as DNA, the CDR3 is TGTGCCAGCAGCTTGTTCAAGAACACTGAAGCTTTCTTT. This translates into CASSLFKNTEAFF. The full variable domain, its missing parts supplied by reference TRBV5-8 and TRBJ1-1, is EAGVTQSPTHLIKTRGQQATLRCSPISGHTSVYWYQQALGLGLQFLLWYDEGEERNRGNFPPRFSGRQFPNYSSELNVNALELEDSALYLCASSLFKNTEAFFGQGTRLTVV.

V usage is TRBV6-4 and J usage is TRBJ1-2; 9 bases fit TRBD1. The CDR3 is 16 residues long. Germline trimming cut 6 bases from V and 4 bases from J; bases unmatched to any gene: 12. Germline lookup yields CDR1 MRHNA and CDR2 SNTAGT. The CDR3 region has the DNA TGTGCCAGCAGCACGAACCGGGACAGGGACCGCTATGGCTACACCTTC. It codes for CASSTNRDRDRYGYTF.

CDR3 amino acids: CASSQARGHGTEAFF. The CDR3, as DNA: TGTGCCAGCAGCCAAGCTCGAGGGCACGGCACTGAAGCTTTCTTT. The V and J genes are TRBV4-2 and TRBJ1-1; D is undetermined. Deletions cut 1 base from V and 4 bases from J, with 13 bases between. The CDR3 runs to 15 residues. Germline-derived CDR1 and CDR2 are LGHNA and YNFKEQ.

The chain has TRBV6-5 and TRBJ2-7; 10 bases align to TRBD1. Per the germline V gene, CDR1 is MNHEY and CDR2 is SVGAGI. With 2 bases clipped from V and 5 bases from J, the junction kept 9 bases outside the gene matches. The length of the CDR3 is 16 residues. CDR3 loop: CASSYRKTGGNDEQYF. The DNA of the CDR3 is TGTGCCAGCAGTTACCGGAAGACAGGGGGCAACGACGAGCAGTACTTC.

The rearrangement joins TRBV1 to TRBJ1-2; the table's D call TRBD1 went unverified against the DNA. TRBV1 is labeled a pseudogene. The CDR3 runs to 14 residues. CDR3 DNA: TGCACCAGCAGCCGCACCCCCAGGGACTATGGCTACACCTTC. Amino acids: CTSSRTPRDYGYTF.

The chain has TRBV6-6 and TRBJ2-1; D is unclear. The V end lost 7 bases, the J end lost 0 bases, and 10 bases lay between the germline ends. There are 14 residues in the CDR3. Germline V gene data show CDR1 as MNHNY and CDR2 as SVGAGI (reference sequence). DNA of the CDR3: TGTGCCAGCAAGGAGAGCAGCTCCTACAATGAGCAGTTCTTC. Protein sequence: CASKESSSYNEQFF.

This sequence joins TRBV27 and TRBJ2-1, with TRBD1 identical over 8 bases. Trimming took 2 bases from V and 2 from J; bases not matched to a gene: 2. This CDR3 is 15 amino acids long. Germline loops: CDR1 MNHEY, CDR2 SMNVEV (reference sequence). The CDR3: CASSLEQGAYNEQFF. In DNA form, the CDR3 reads TGTGCCAGCAGTTTAGAACAGGGGGCCTACAATGAGCAGTTCTTC.

The V and J genes are TRBV5-4 and TRBJ1-2; 9 bases line up with TRBD1. There are 16 residues in the CDR3. The germline CDR1 and CDR2 sequences are SGHNT and YYREEE (reference sequence). Unmatched junction bases numbered 12, after V lost 2 bases and J lost 7 bases. The CDR3 here is CASSFGSTGGGPGYTF. DNA of the CDR3: TGTGCCAGCAGCTTCGGATCGACAGGGGGAGGTCCTGGCTACACCTTC.

This clone was counted between two and nine times. The CDR3 DNA follows: TGTGCCACCAGCAGAGATGAGACAGGGGAATTGGGCTATGGCTACACCTTC. Translated: CATSRDETGELGYGYTF. The chain has TRBV15 and TRBJ1-2, with TRBD1 matching over 8 bases. Germline-derived CDR1 and CDR2 are LNHNV and YYDKDF (reference sequence). V shed 0 bases and J 4 bases; nucleotides not matched to a gene: 10. CDR3 length: 17 residues. Based on the CDR3 plus reference TRBV15 and TRBJ1-2, the full variable domain is DAMVIQNPRYQVTQFGKPVTLSCSQTLNHNVMYWYQQKSSQAPKLLFHYYDKDFNNEADTPDNFQSRRPNTSFCFLDIRSPGLGDTAMYLCATSRDETGELGYGYTFGSGTRLTVV.

The chain uses TRBV7-2 and TRBJ1-2; the match to TRBD1 covers 12 bases. Trimming at V came to 0 bases and at J to 3 bases, leaving 8 bases not matched to a gene. This CDR3 is built from 18 residues. CDR1 and CDR2 from the germline V gene are SGHTA and FQGNSA. In nucleotides, the CDR3 is TGTGCCAGCAGCTTAGCAGGGGGGACAGGGGGCCTCTACTATGGCTACACCTTC. It codes for CASSLAGGTGGLYYGYTF.

This clone was recorded only once. The chain employs TRBV7-9 and TRBJ1-5, with TRBD1 matching over 10 bases. Trimming at V came to 5 bases and at J to 4 bases, leaving 5 bases not matched to a gene. The CDR3 is made up of 15 amino acids. Germline loops: CDR1 SEHNR, CDR2 FQNEAQ (reference sequence). In DNA form, the CDR3 reads TGTGCCAGCAGCGGGGGACAGGGGTGGAATCAGCCCCAGCATTTT. This gives the protein CASSGGQGWNQPQHF. Complete variable domain (other parts from reference TRBV7-9 and TRBJ1-5): DTGVSQNPRHKITKRGQNVTFRCDPISEHNRLYWYRQTLGQGPEFLTYFQNEAQLEKSRLLSDRFSAERPKGSFSTLEIQRTEQGDSAMYLCASSGGQGWNQPQHFGDGTRLSIL.

The genes are TRBV5-1 and TRBJ2-1; D possibly corresponds to TRBD1 (6 bases). Trimming took off 3 bases at V and 1 base at J, with 20 bases between the two ends. CDR1 and CDR2 from the germline V gene are SGHRS and YFSETQ. The CDR3 has 18 residues. The CDR3 DNA follows: TGCGCCAGCAGCTCTGGTCAGAAAGGACAGCTTTCCTACAATGAGCAGTTCTTC. Translation gives CASSSGQKGQLSYNEQFF.

The V call is TRBV30, the J call TRBJ2-5; TRBD2 might be the D (5 bases). Germline assignment: CDR1 GTSNPN and CDR2 SVGIG (reference sequence). This CDR3 has 14 residues. V lost 0 bases to trimming and J lost 5 bases, with 13 bases between them. The chain's CDR3 is CAWSVGSGEETQYF. CDR3 nucleotide sequence: TGTGCCTGGAGTGTGGGGAGCGGCGAGGAGACCCAGTACTTC. Full variable domain (remainder filled in from reference TRBV30 and TRBJ2-5): SQTIHQWPATLVQPVGSPLSLECTVEGTSNPNLYWYRQAAGRGLQLLFYSVGIGQISSEVPQNLSASRPQDRQFILSSKKLLLSDSGFYLCAWSVGSGEETQYFGPGTRLLVL.

This chain connects TRBV5-1 to TRBJ2-7; TRBD2 might be the D (5 bases). The CDR3 totals 17 residues. Trimming removed 0 bases from V and 4 bases from J, with 20 bases in between. Per the germline V gene, CDR1 is SGHRS and CDR2 is YFSETQ. The CDR3 loop reads CASSLDRLSPGDYEQYF. For the CDR3, the DNA is TGCGCCAGCAGCTTGGACCGGCTATCCCCCGGGGATTACGAGCAGTACTTC.

CDR3 in amino acids: CASGQGLNTEAFF. The CDR3, as DNA: TGTGCCAGCGGACAGGGGTTGAACACTGAAGCTTTCTTT. This sequence joins TRBV27 and TRBJ1-1; TRBD1 matches 9 bases. This CDR3 spans 13 amino acids. Germline V gene lookup returns CDR1 MNHEY and CDR2 SMNVEV (reference sequence). J lost 0 bases, V lost 8 bases, and 1 base had no gene match.

The J gene is TRBJ2-1, the V gene TRBV6-1; 11 bases are a match to TRBD2. Germline assignment: CDR1 MNHNS and CDR2 SASEGT. The CDR3 is 15 amino acids. The ends lost 6 bases at V and 4 bases at J; junction bases unmatched: 5. The CDR3 DNA follows: TGTGCCAGCAGCCCCGGGACTAGCGGTTACAATGAGCAGTTCTTC. Its translation is CASSPGTSGYNEQFF.

The sample holds a few counts of this clone. The chain combines TRBV6-1 with TRBJ2-1; TRBD2 matches at 11 bases. Per the germline V gene, CDR1 is MNHNS and CDR2 is SASEGT. The CDR3 length is 16 residues. Trimming took 2 bases from V and 1 from J; bases not matched to a gene: 1. The CDR3 region is CASSESSGGSYNEQFF. CDR3 in DNA: TGTGCCAGCAGTGAATCTAGCGGGGGGTCCTACAATGAGCAGTTCTTC.

This chain joins TRBV20-1 and TRBJ1-1, with no clear D. V gave up 0 bases and J gave up 5 bases, with 4 bases separating them. This CDR3 is 11 amino acids long. The germline gives CDR1 DFQATT, CDR2 SNEGSKA (reference sequence). Written as DNA, the CDR3 is TGCAGTGCTAGAGAGAGGACTGAAGCTTTCTTT. Residues: CSARERTEAFF.

The rearrangement joins TRBV6-1 to TRBJ1-2; D is perhaps TRBD1 (5 bases). The CDR3 is 15 amino acids. Germline V gene sequence: CDR1 MNHNS, CDR2 SASEGT. The germline V and J ends were trimmed by 2 bases and 5 bases, with 15 bases remaining between them. In DNA form, the CDR3 reads TGTGCCAGCAGTGAACTGGGGGGTACGGTATATGGCTACACCTTC. It codes for CASSELGGTVYGYTF.

V gene TRBV2 combines with J gene TRBJ2-7, with a possible D match to TRBD2 (5 bases). V gave up 10 bases and J gave up 0 bases, with 16 bases separating them. Germline assignment: CDR1 SNHLY and CDR2 FYNNEI. This CDR3 has 14 amino acids. The CDR3 region is CATLSGPSSYEQYF. The DNA of the CDR3 is TGTGCCACCTTGAGCGGTCCAAGCTCCTACGAGCAGTACTTC.

V usage is TRBV25-1 and J usage is TRBJ2-1, with D perhaps matching TRBD2 (6 bases). The CDR3 totals 16 residues. From germline, CDR1 is MGHDK and CDR2 SYGVNS. Trimming removed 4 bases at V and 5 bases at J, with 18 bases between. The CDR3 DNA sequence: TGTGCCAGCAGTGGGCCGGGACTCCTCCCAGACAATGAGCAGTTCTTC. It is translated as CASSGPGLLPDNEQFF.

The chain joins TRBV7-6 to TRBJ2-1; 12 bases line up with TRBD2. The J segment lost 10 bases and the V segment lost 7 bases, leaving 26 bases of the junction unmatched. Germline V gives CDR1 SGHVS, CDR2 FNYEAQ. The CDR3 sequence is 20 residues long. CDR3 region: CASNPQSLGLAGTTPKEQFF. In nucleotides, the CDR3 is TGTGCCAGCAACCCCCAGAGCTTGGGACTAGCGGGCACCACCCCAAAGGAGCAGTTCTTC.

This clone was seen only a few times. The gene calls are TRBV5-1 and TRBJ1-5, with D perhaps matching TRBD1 (6 bases). The germline gives CDR1 SGHRS, CDR2 YFSETQ. Trimming shortened V by 0 bases and J by 5 bases, and 6 bases separated the two germline ends. The CDR3 has 13 residues. The CDR3 reads CASSLDRDQPQHF. The DNA of the CDR3 is TGCGCCAGCAGCTTGGACAGGGATCAGCCCCAGCATTTT. Based on the CDR3 plus reference TRBV5-1 and TRBJ1-5, the full variable domain is KAGVTQTPRYLIKTRGQQVTLSCSPISGHRSVSWYQQTPGQGLQFLFEYFSETQRNKGNFPGRFSGRQFSNSRSEMNVSTLELGDSALYLCASSLDRDQPQHFGDGTRLSIL.